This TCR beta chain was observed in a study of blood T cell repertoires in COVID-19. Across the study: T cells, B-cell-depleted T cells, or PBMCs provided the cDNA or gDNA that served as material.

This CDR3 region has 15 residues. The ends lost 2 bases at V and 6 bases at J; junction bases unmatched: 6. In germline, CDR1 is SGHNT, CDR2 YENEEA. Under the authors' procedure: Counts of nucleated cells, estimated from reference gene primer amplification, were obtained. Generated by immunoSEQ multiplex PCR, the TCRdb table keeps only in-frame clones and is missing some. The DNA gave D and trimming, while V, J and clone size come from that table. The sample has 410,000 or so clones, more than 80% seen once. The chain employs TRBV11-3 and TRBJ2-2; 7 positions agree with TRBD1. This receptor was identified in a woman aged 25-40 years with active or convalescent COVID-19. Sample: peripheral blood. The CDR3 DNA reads TGTGCCAGCAGCTTACGAGGGGGCGACGCCGGGGAGCTGTTTTTT. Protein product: CASSLRGGDAGELFF.